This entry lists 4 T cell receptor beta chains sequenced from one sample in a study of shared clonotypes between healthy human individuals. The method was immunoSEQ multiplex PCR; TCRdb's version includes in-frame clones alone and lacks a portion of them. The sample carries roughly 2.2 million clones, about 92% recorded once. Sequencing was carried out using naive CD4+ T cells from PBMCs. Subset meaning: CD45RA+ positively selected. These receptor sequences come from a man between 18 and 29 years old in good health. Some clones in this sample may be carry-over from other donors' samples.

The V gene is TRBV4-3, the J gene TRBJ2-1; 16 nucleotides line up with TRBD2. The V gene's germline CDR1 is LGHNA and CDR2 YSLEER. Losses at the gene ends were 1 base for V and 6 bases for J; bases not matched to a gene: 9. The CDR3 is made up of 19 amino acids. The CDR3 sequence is CASSQGGLAGGIFINEQFF. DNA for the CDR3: TGCGCCAGCAGCCAAGGGGGACTAGCGGGAGGGATTTTTATCAATGAGCAGTTCTTC.

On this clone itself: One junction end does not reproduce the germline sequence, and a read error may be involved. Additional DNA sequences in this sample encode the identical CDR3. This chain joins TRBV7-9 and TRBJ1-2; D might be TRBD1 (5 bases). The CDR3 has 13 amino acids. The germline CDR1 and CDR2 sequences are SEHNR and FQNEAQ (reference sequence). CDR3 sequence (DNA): TGTGCCAGCAGTTTAGGGGCTAACTATGGCTACACCTTC. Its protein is CASSLGANYGYTF.

DNA of the CDR3: TGTGCCAGCAGCTTAGATCCCAGGGTAGGATTGGGTGAAGCTTTCTTT. Translation gives CASSLDPRVGLGEAFF. The rearrangement links TRBV7-8 to TRBJ1-1; weak D call: TRBD1 (5 bases). CDR3 length: 16 amino acids. Germline V lookup: CDR1 SGHVS, CDR2 FQNEAQ. The ends were cut back, 1 base at V and 7 bases at J, with 19 bases in the middle.

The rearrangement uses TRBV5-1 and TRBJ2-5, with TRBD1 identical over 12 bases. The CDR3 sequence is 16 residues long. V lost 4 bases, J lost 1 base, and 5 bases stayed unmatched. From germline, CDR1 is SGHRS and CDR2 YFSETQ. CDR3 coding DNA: TGCGCCAGCAGCCGGGGGACAGGGGGCTTCCAAGAGACCCAGTACTTC. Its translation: CASSRGTGGFQETQYF. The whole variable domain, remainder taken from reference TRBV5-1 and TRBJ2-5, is KAGVTQTPRYLIKTRGQQVTLSCSPISGHRSVSWYQQTPGQGLQFLFEYFSETQRNKGNFPGRFSGRQFSNSRSEMNVSTLELGDSALYLCASSRGTGGFQETQYFGPGTRLLVL.